The rows below give T cell receptor beta chains drawn from one sample of a study of blood T cell repertoires in COVID-19. Here immunoSEQ multiplex PCR was the method, and the copy in TCRdb shows in-frame clones only, minus some. The table has roughly 52,000 clones, 87% seen once. Source material: peripheral blood. The receptors were sampled from a man aged 40-55 years with COVID-19, enrolled during active disease. Both conserved end residues are part of each CDR3. The D gene is left open where the match is weak. Size tells how often a clone was seen (once, few, many) or the class of an expanded clone, and some rows leave it out.

CDR3: CASSIRREGRETQYF; DNA: TGTGCCAGTAGTATAAGGCGGGAGGGCCGGGAGACCCAGTACTTC; V: TRBV19; J: TRBJ2-5; D: TRBD2; size: NA
CDR3: CASSRGNLSGNTIYF; DNA: TGTGCCAGCAGTAGAGGGAACCTCTCTGGAAACACCATATATTTT; V: TRBV6-5; J: TRBJ1-3; D: NA; size: NA
CDR3: CASSYVGGTQYF; DNA: TGTGCCAGCAGTTACGTGGGGGGGACCCAGTACTTC; V: TRBV12-3/TRBV12-4; J: TRBJ2-5; D: NA; size: NA
CDR3: CASSLEAGQQPQHF; DNA: TGCGCCAGCAGCTTGGAGGCAGGACAGCAGCCCCAGCATTTT; V: TRBV5-1; J: TRBJ1-5; D: NA; size: NA
CDR3: CASSLRQGGNTEAFF; DNA: TGTGCCAGCAGCTTGCGACAGGGGGGTAACACTGAAGCTTTCTTT; V: TRBV7-2; J: TRBJ1-1; D: TRBD1; size: NA
CDR3: CASSWGPDATDTQYF; DNA: TGCGCCAGCAGCTGGGGGCCTGACGCGACAGATACGCAGTATTTT; V: TRBV5-1; J: TRBJ2-3; D: NA; size: NA
CDR3: CASQGLVGNTIYF; DNA: TGTGCCAGCCAGGGGTTAGTGGGAAACACCATATATTTT; V: TRBV6-5; J: TRBJ1-3; D: NA; size: NA
CDR3: CASSLDFGVSNEQFF; DNA: TGTGCCAGCAGCTTAGATTTCGGGGTAAGCAATGAGCAGTTCTTC; V: TRBV7-2; J: TRBJ2-1; D: NA; size: NA
CDR3: CASSTRASVTQSYEQYF; DNA: TGTGCCAGCAGTACCCGCGCTAGCGTGACGCAATCCTACGAGCAGTACTTC; V: TRBV6-2/TRBV6-3; J: TRBJ2-7; D: NA; size: NA
CDR3: CASSFDLSNTEAFF; DNA: TGTGCCAGCAGCTTCGACTTATCGAACACTGAAGCTTTCTTT; V: TRBV5-6; J: TRBJ1-1; D: NA; size: NA
CDR3: CATSGDLAGSSPYEQYF; DNA: TGTGCCACCAGCGGCGATCTAGCGGGGAGTTCACCCTACGAGCAGTACTTC; V: TRBV15; J: TRBJ2-7; D: TRBD2; size: NA
CDR3: CASRSSQLHEQFF; DNA: TGTGCCAGCCGCTCTTCACAGCTCCATGAGCAGTTCTTC; V: TRBV11-2; J: TRBJ2-1; D: NA; size: NA
CDR3: CAWTQGSGVQYF; DNA: TGTGCCTGGACACAGGGAAGTGGGGTGCAGTACTTC; V: TRBV30; J: TRBJ2-7; D: NA; size: NA
CDR3: CASSNRNRFEAFF; DNA: TGTGCCAGCAGCAACAGGAACAGATTTGAAGCTTTCTTT; V: TRBV21-1; J: TRBJ1-1; D: NA; size: NA
CDR3: CASSLGEGTDQPQHF; DNA: TGCGCCAGCAGCTTGGGGGAGGGGACGGATCAGCCCCAGCATTTT; V: TRBV5-1; J: TRBJ1-5; D: NA; size: few
CDR3: CASSGTGDYGYTF; DNA: TGTGCCAGCAGTGGGACAGGGGACTATGGCTACACCTTC; V: TRBV7-9; J: TRBJ1-2; D: TRBD1; size: NA
CDR3: CSASRSGGSPNEKLFF; DNA: TGCAGTGCTAGTAGGTCAGGGGGTTCACCTAATGAAAAACTGTTTTTT; V: TRBV20-1; J: TRBJ1-4; D: TRBD1; size: NA
CDR3: CASSGNGLAEETQYF; DNA: TGTGCCAGCAGCGGAAACGGACTAGCGGAAGAGACCCAGTACTTC; V: TRBV9; J: TRBJ2-5; D: TRBD2; size: NA
CDR3: CASSDGTAQYF; DNA: TGTGCCAGCAGTGATGGGACTGCACAGTACTTC; V: TRBV25-1; J: TRBJ2-7; D: NA; size: NA
CDR3: CASSLGGLDYNEQFF; DNA: TGTGCCAGCAGCTTAGGGGGACTAGATTACAATGAGCAGTTCTTC; V: TRBV7-3; J: TRBJ2-1; D: TRBD2; size: NA
CDR3: CASSLGPQDTDTQYF; DNA: TGTGCCAGCAGCTTAGGGCCACAGGACACAGATACGCAGTATTTT; V: TRBV11-3; J: TRBJ2-3; D: NA; size: NA
CDR3: CASSPGGSGALQETRDF; DNA: TGTGCCAGCAGCCCCGGAGGTAGCGGAGCACTTCAAGAGACCCGGGACTTC; V: TRBV5-4; J: TRBJ2-5; D: NA; size: once
CDR3: CASRTSGPQETQYF; DNA: TGTGCCAGCCGGACTAGCGGGCCGCAAGAGACCCAGTACTTC; V: TRBV10-3; J: TRBJ2-5; D: TRBD2; size: NA
CDR3: CASSSTGSGNTIYF; DNA: TGTGCCAGCAGCTCAACAGGTTCTGGAAACACCATATATTTT; V: TRBV5-8; J: TRBJ1-3; D: NA; size: NA
CDR3: CASSLGRGGGYTF; DNA: TGTGCCAGCAGCTTAGGCAGGGGCGGTGGCTACACCTTC; V: TRBV13; J: TRBJ1-2; D: NA; size: once
CDR3: CASSPQSGTGVGSPLHF; DNA: TGTGCCAGCAGTCCCCAATCCGGGACAGGGGTAGGTTCACCCCTCCACTTT; V: TRBV28; J: TRBJ1-6; D: TRBD1; size: NA
CDR3: CATSRDRGADTQYF; DNA: TGTGCCACCAGCAGGGACAGGGGCGCAGATACGCAGTATTTT; V: TRBV15; J: TRBJ2-3; D: TRBD1; size: NA